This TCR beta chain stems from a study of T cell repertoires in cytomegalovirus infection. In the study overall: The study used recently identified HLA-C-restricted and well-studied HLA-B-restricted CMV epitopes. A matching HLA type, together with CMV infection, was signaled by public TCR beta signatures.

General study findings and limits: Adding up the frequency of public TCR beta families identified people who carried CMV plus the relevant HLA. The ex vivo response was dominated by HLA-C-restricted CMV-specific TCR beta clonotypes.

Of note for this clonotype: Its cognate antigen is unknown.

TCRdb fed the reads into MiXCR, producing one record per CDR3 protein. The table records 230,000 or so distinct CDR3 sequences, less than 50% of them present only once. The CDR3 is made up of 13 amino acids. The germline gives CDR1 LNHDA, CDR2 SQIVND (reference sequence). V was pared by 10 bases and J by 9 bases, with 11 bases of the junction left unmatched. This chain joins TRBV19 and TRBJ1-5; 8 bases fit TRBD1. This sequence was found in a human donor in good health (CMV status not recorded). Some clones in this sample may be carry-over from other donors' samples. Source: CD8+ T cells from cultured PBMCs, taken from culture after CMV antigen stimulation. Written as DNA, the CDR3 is TGTGCCACCACCGGGACAGGTTTTTTGCCCCAGCATTTT. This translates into CATTGTGFLPQHF. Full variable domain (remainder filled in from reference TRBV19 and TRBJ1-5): DGGITQSPKYLFRKEGQNVTLSCEQNLNHDAMYWYRQDPGQGLRLIYYSQIVNDFQKGDIAEGYSVSREKKESFPLTVTSAQKNPTAFYLCATTGTGFLPQHFGDGTRLSIL.